Listed below are T cell receptor beta chains from one sample, sequenced in a study of shared clonotypes between healthy human individuals. Measured with immunoSEQ multiplex PCR; TCRdb has only the in-frame clones, and not every one. The sample lists hundreds of thousands of clones, roughly 97% occurring once. The sequenced sample consisted of naive CD4+ T cells sorted from blood. The receptors shown here come from a woman aged 25 to 39 in good health. CDR3s include the opening cysteine and the closing phenylalanine or tryptophan. A D gene is named only where the DNA matches it firmly. Not all rows give a size; the values are once, few, many and, for expanded clones, a class.

17 | TRBJ1-3 | TRBV11-2 | . | once | TGTGCCAGCAGCTTAGATCTGAGGGCGTTCTCTGGAAACACCATATATTTT | CASSLDLRAFSGNTIYF
16 | TRBJ2-3 | TRBV28 | . | . | TGTGCCAGCACCACGGCGGGGGCCCCTAGCACAGATACGCAGTATTTT | CASTTAGAPSTDTQYF
19 | TRBJ1-5 | TRBV27 | . | . | TGTGCCAGCAGTCCACCGACAGGCCCCGACGCTAATAGCAATCAGCCCCAGCATTTT | CASSPPTGPDANSNQPQHF
14 | TRBJ1-5 | TRBV15 | . | . | TGTGCCACCAGCAAAGGGAATAGCAATCAGCCCCAGCATTTT | CATSKGNSNQPQHF
16 | TRBJ1-1 | TRBV28 | . | . | TGTGCCAGCCGGGGGCCCAGGTACGGGGGTAACACTGAAGCTTTCTTT | CASRGPRYGGNTEAFF
16 | TRBJ2-7 | TRBV28 | . | . | TGTGCCAGCAGCGCGCAGGCGGGGAGGGGGCTCTACGAGCAGTACTTC | CASSAQAGRGLYEQYF
15 | TRBJ1-5 | TRBV6-1 | . | . | TGTGCCAGCAGTGAACCCCGGGGAAACAATCAGCCCCAGCATTTT | CASSEPRGNNQPQHF
14 | TRBJ2-1 | TRBV5-1 | . | . | TGCGCCAGCGGCCCCGGGCAGGCATACAATGAGCAGTTCTTC | CASGPGQAYNEQFF
12 | TRBJ2-1 | TRBV19 | . | . | TGTGCCAGTAGTATACAGGGTTTAGGGCAGTTCTTC | CASSIQGLGQFF
15 | TRBJ2-1 | TRBV19 | . | . | TGTGCCAGTAGTATGGGGACGTCTGCCTACAATGAGCAGTTCTTC | CASSMGTSAYNEQFF
17 | TRBJ2-5 | TRBV28 | TRBD1 | . | TGTGCCAGCAGTACGCCTCCGGGACAGGAAAGTGGGGAGACCCAGTACTTC | CASSTPPGQESGETQYF
17 | TRBJ2-3 | TRBV30 | TRBD2 | . | TGTGCCTGGGCCGACCCGGGGACTAGCGGGAGTTGGGATACGCAGTATTTT | CAWADPGTSGSWDTQYF
16 | TRBJ2-1 | TRBV29-1 | TRBD1 | . | TGCAGCGCGACACTGATGGGACAGGGTCGCCTCCATGAGCAGTTCTTC | CSATLMGQGRLHEQFF
13 | TRBJ2-7 | TRBV7-1 | . | . | TGTGCCAGCAGCTCACCGACGGGGGACGAGCAGTACTTC | CASSSPTGDEQYF
16 | TRBJ2-1 | TRBV5-1 | . | . | TGCGCCAGCAGCTTGTTTGCGGGTGGGTTTTACAATGAGCAGTTCTTC | CASSLFAGGFYNEQFF
15 | TRBJ1-1 | TRBV5-1 | . | . | TGCGCCAGCAGCTTGGTTGTCGGATTGAACACTGAAGCTTTCTTT | CASSLVVGLNTEAFF
16 | TRBJ2-2 | TRBV19 | . | . | TGTGCCAGCCTGGAAGCAGGACATCCGAACACCGGGGAGCTGTTTTTT | CASLEAGHPNTGELFF
15 | TRBJ1-2 | TRBV6-1 | . | . | TGTGCCAGCAGTGAAGTGGGTCCCCCCATCTATGGCTACACCTTC | CASSEVGPPIYGYTF
11 | TRBJ2-1 | TRBV19 | . | . | TGTGCCAGTAGTATATATAATGAGCAGTTCTTC | CASSIYNEQFF
16 | TRBJ2-3 | TRBV5-1 | TRBD2 | . | TGCGCCAGCAGCGATGGGACTAGCGGGAGGGAAGGTACGCAGTATTTT | CASSDGTSGREGTQYF
11 | TRBJ2-2 | TRBV6-6 | . | . | TGTGCCAGCAGTTATCCCGGGGAGCTGTTTTTT | CASSYPGELFF
15 | TRBJ2-7 | TRBV6-5 | . | once | TGTGCCAGCAGTTACGGGACAAGGTGGGGATACGAGCAGTACTTC | CASSYGTRWGYEQYF
14 | TRBJ1-4 | TRBV6-5 | . | . | TGTGCCAGCAGTCAACCAGGGGTCGGGGAAAAACTGTTTTTT | CASSQPGVGEKLFF
15 | TRBJ1-5 | TRBV28 | TRBD1 | . | TGTGCCAGCAGTCTCAGGGGGTATAGCAATCAGCCCCAGCATTTT | CASSLRGYSNQPQHF
18 | TRBJ2-4 | TRBV4-2 | TRBD2 | once | TGTGCCAGCAGCCAAAACTGGTTTGGACTAGCGGGAGTAGACATTCAGTACTTC | CASSQNWFGLAGVDIQYF
14 | TRBJ2-2 | TRBV19 | . | . | TGTGCCAGTAGCGAGACAGTAAACGCCGGGGAGCTGTTTTTT | CASSETVNAGELFF
14 | TRBJ2-7 | TRBV2 | TRBD1 | . | TGTGCCAGCAGGCCGGGACAGGGGGTCCACGAGCAGTACTTC | CASRPGQGVHEQYF
15 | TRBJ1-6 | TRBV13 | . | . | TGTGCCAGCAGTGGGGGGGGACGTGGTGATTCACCCCTCCACTTT | CASSGGGRGDSPLHF
14 | TRBJ2-7 | TRBV28 | TRBD2 | once | TGTGCCAGCGGCGGGAGTCAGACGAAGTACGAGCAGTACTTC | CASGGSQTKYEQYF
16 | TRBJ2-7 | TRBV28 | . | . | TGTGCCAGCAGTCCCCCTCGATTAGCGGACCTATACGAGCAGTACTTC | CASSPPRLADLYEQYF
13 | TRBJ1-2 | TRBV19 | . | . | TGTGCCAGTAGTACAGCAGGGCGGTATGGCTACACCTTC | CASSTAGRYGYTF
12 | TRBJ2-7 | TRBV2 | . | . | TGTGCCAGCAGTGGACTAGTCTACGAGCAGTACTTC | CASSGLVYEQYF
13 | TRBJ2-1 | TRBV13 | . | few | TGTGCCAGCAGCTTAGACTCGAACAATGAGCAGTTCTTC | CASSLDSNNEQFF
18 | TRBJ2-2 | TRBV10-3 | TRBD2 | . | TGTGCCATCAGTGAGTCATGGGCTAGCGGGAGGTACACCGGGGAGCTGTTTTTT | CAISESWASGRYTGELFF
18 | TRBJ2-4 | TRBV5-1 | TRBD2 | . | TGCGCCAGCAGCTCCACCCTACTAGCGGCGGGAACCAAAAACATTCAGTACTTC | CASSSTLLAAGTKNIQYF
17 | TRBJ2-3 | TRBV10-2 | . | once | TGCGCCAGCAGTCCAGCTTCCAGACCAGGCCGGAGAGATACGCAGTATTTT | CASSPASRPGRRDTQYF
15 | TRBJ2-1 | TRBV7-6 | TRBD1 | once | TGTGCCAGCAGCCGAGGGGGCCATACCCACAATGAGCAGTTCTTC | CASSRGGHTHNEQFF
16 | TRBJ2-2 | TRBV2 | TRBD1 | . | TGTGCCAGCAGGAGAGGGACAGCAAAAGGCGCCGGGGAGCTGTTTTTT | CASRRGTAKGAGELFF
15 | TRBJ1-4 | TRBV28 | . | . | TGTGCCAGCACCCCGCTTCGGGCACCTAATGAAAAACTGTTTTTT | CASTPLRAPNEKLFF
14 | TRBJ1-1 | TRBV19 | . | . | TGTGCCAGTAGCCCGCTCGTTGGAGACACTGAAGCTTTCTTT | CASSPLVGDTEAFF
14 | TRBJ1-1 | TRBV4-1 | . | . | TGCGCCAGCAGCCCTCTGACGGCGAACACTGAAGCTTTCTTT | CASSPLTANTEAFF
18 | TRBJ2-6 | TRBV6-4 | TRBD1 | . | TGTGCCAGCAGTCAAACAGGGGCCTCCCCCTCTGGGGCCAACGTCCTGACTTTC | CASSQTGASPSGANVLTF